What follows describes a single TCR beta chain. Original processing notes: Reference gene primer amplification yielded estimated nucleated cell counts. TCRdb's copy holds only in-frame clones and misses some; the assay was immunoSEQ multiplex PCR. V, J and clone size are taken as reported in that table, and D and trimming were inferred from the DNA itself. The table lists about 260,000 clones, around 87% of them singletons. The data were taken from a study of blood T cell repertoires in COVID-19. The receptor's source is a woman aged 35 to 49 who had recovered from COVID-19. The sample taken for sequencing was peripheral blood.

The CDR3, as DNA: TGTGCCAGCAGCCGCGGGTACACAGATACGCAGTATTTT. Amino acids: CASSRGYTDTQYF. The chain links TRBV6-5 to TRBJ2-3; a weak D match, TRBD2 (5 bases). CDR3 length equals 13 residues. V lost 6 bases and J 2 bases, leaving 9 bases between the germline ends. Germline V lookup: CDR1 MNHEY, CDR2 SVGAGI.